The 6 T cell receptor beta chains listed next were all sequenced from one sample in a study of shared clonotypes between healthy human individuals. Here immunoSEQ multiplex PCR was the method, and the copy in TCRdb shows in-frame clones only, minus some. The sample lists about 1,500,000 clones, 96% occurring once. Sequenced input: naive CD4+ T cells sorted from blood. Subset in this sample: CD45RA+ positively selected. The receptors originated from a man in his thirties or forties in good health.

The J gene is TRBJ2-5, the V gene TRBV7-6; D is unclear. Germline V gene sequence: CDR1 SGHVS, CDR2 FNYEAQ. Trimming left V 7 bases short and J 5 bases short, with 14 bases between. The CDR3 is made up of 13 amino acids. The CDR3, as DNA: TGTGCCAGCACCTCTACAGATATTGAGACCCAGTACTTC. This translates into CASTSTDIETQYF. The full variable domain, in which reference TRBV7-6 and TRBJ2-5 provide the parts outside the CDR3, is GAGVSQSPRYKVTKRGQDVALRCDPISGHVSLYWYRQALGQGPEFLTYFNYEAQQDKSGLPNDRFSAERPEGSISTLTIQRTEQRDSAMYRCASTSTDIETQYFGPGTRLLVL.

This chain connects TRBV9 to TRBJ1-4; D possibly corresponds to TRBD1 (6 bases). The germline CDR1 and CDR2 sequences are SGDLS and YYNGEE. Trimming took off 2 bases at V and 8 bases at J, with 19 bases between the two ends. The CDR3 runs 16 residues. CDR3 sequence (DNA): TGTGCCAGCAGCGTCGGGAGGGGGGGCGGAGAGGAAAAACTGTTTTTT. This codes for CASSVGRGGGEEKLFF.

The CDR3 spells CASRSLMAGWGYNEQFF. The CDR3 nucleotides read TGTGCCAGTAGATCCCTTATGGCGGGATGGGGCTACAATGAGCAGTTCTTC. The chain combines TRBV19 with TRBJ2-1, with D maybe TRBD2 (6 bases). Trimming cost V 6 bases and J 3 bases, with 21 bases left between them. Germline CDR1 is LNHDA and CDR2 is SQIVND (reference sequence). This CDR3 is built from 17 residues. Full variable domain (missing parts from reference TRBV19 and TRBJ2-1): DGGITQSPKYLFRKEGQNVTLSCEQNLNHDAMYWYRQDPGQGLRLIYYSQIVNDFQKGDIAEGYSVSREKKESFPLTVTSAQKNPTAFYLCASRSLMAGWGYNEQFFGPGTRLTVL.

J is TRBJ2-3 and V is TRBV4-3, with unresolved D. The germline V gene encodes CDR1 LGHNA and CDR2 YSLEER. This CDR3 contains 12 residues. The V gene lost 1 base and the J gene lost 5 bases, with 4 bases spanning the gap. CDR3 DNA sequence: TGCGCCAGCAGCCAAGGTGAAGATACGCAGTATTTT. Protein product: CASSQGEDTQYF.

The rearrangement uses TRBV30 and TRBJ2-7, with D perhaps matching TRBD2 (5 bases). The germline V and J ends were trimmed by 5 bases and 9 bases, with 11 bases remaining between them. Germline CDR1 is GTSNPN and CDR2 is SVGIG (reference sequence). The CDR3 has 10 amino acids. CDR3 bases: TGTGCCTGGGGTCCCGCGGGGCAGTACTTC. Protein sequence: CAWGPAGQYF.

The chain recombines TRBV14 with TRBJ1-2, with a tentative D call TRBD1 (5 bases). V lost 0 bases to trimming and J lost 7 bases, with 21 bases between them. Germline CDR1 and CDR2: SGHDN and FVKESK. The CDR3 sequence is 17 residues long. CDR3 nucleotide sequence: TGTGCCAGCAGCCAAGAAAGGCTCTTCCGGGCAGGGCCTGGCTACACCTTC. Translation gives CASSQERLFRAGPGYTF.